This T cell receptor (beta chain) was found in a study of OX40 agonist ivuxolimab in advanced cancers. Sequenced by immunoSEQ multiplex PCR; TCRdb stores in-frame clones only, minus some. The sample shows 15,000 to 25,000 clones, around four fifths of them seen only once. Germline CDR1 is SGDLS and CDR2 is YYNGEE. The trim removed 3 bases at V and 2 bases at J, leaving 7 bases unmatched. CDR3 length: 16 amino acids. This clone is medium-sized in the sample. V gene TRBV9 combines with J gene TRBJ2-2; 7 bases match TRBD1. The specimen comprised CD4+ or CD8+ T cells sorted from blood, sampled in a trial of the OX40 agonist ivuxolimab. The TCR originated in an adult with an advanced solid tumor such as melanoma, head and neck, liver or kidney cancer. The CDR3 loop reads CASSGPGQTNTGELFF. CDR3 nucleotides: TGTGCCAGCAGCGGTCCGGGACAGACAAACACCGGGGAGCTGTTTTTT.